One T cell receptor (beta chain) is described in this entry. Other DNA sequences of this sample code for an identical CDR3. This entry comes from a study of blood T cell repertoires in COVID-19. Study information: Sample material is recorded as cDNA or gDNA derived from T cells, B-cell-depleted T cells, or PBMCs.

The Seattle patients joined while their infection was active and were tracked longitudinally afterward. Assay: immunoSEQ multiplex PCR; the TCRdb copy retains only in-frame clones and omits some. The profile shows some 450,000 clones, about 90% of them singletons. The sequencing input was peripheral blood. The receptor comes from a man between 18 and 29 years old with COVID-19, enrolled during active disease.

The CDR3 here is CASSLGQGAYNEQFF. The DNA of the CDR3 is TGTGCCAGCAGCCTCGGACAGGGGGCATACAATGAGCAGTTCTTC. This chain connects TRBV7-9 to TRBJ2-1; 11 nucleotides agree with TRBD1. This CDR3 has 15 residues. V shed 5 bases and J 4 bases; nucleotides not matched to a gene: 4. Germline CDR1 and CDR2: SEHNR and FQNEAQ (reference sequence).